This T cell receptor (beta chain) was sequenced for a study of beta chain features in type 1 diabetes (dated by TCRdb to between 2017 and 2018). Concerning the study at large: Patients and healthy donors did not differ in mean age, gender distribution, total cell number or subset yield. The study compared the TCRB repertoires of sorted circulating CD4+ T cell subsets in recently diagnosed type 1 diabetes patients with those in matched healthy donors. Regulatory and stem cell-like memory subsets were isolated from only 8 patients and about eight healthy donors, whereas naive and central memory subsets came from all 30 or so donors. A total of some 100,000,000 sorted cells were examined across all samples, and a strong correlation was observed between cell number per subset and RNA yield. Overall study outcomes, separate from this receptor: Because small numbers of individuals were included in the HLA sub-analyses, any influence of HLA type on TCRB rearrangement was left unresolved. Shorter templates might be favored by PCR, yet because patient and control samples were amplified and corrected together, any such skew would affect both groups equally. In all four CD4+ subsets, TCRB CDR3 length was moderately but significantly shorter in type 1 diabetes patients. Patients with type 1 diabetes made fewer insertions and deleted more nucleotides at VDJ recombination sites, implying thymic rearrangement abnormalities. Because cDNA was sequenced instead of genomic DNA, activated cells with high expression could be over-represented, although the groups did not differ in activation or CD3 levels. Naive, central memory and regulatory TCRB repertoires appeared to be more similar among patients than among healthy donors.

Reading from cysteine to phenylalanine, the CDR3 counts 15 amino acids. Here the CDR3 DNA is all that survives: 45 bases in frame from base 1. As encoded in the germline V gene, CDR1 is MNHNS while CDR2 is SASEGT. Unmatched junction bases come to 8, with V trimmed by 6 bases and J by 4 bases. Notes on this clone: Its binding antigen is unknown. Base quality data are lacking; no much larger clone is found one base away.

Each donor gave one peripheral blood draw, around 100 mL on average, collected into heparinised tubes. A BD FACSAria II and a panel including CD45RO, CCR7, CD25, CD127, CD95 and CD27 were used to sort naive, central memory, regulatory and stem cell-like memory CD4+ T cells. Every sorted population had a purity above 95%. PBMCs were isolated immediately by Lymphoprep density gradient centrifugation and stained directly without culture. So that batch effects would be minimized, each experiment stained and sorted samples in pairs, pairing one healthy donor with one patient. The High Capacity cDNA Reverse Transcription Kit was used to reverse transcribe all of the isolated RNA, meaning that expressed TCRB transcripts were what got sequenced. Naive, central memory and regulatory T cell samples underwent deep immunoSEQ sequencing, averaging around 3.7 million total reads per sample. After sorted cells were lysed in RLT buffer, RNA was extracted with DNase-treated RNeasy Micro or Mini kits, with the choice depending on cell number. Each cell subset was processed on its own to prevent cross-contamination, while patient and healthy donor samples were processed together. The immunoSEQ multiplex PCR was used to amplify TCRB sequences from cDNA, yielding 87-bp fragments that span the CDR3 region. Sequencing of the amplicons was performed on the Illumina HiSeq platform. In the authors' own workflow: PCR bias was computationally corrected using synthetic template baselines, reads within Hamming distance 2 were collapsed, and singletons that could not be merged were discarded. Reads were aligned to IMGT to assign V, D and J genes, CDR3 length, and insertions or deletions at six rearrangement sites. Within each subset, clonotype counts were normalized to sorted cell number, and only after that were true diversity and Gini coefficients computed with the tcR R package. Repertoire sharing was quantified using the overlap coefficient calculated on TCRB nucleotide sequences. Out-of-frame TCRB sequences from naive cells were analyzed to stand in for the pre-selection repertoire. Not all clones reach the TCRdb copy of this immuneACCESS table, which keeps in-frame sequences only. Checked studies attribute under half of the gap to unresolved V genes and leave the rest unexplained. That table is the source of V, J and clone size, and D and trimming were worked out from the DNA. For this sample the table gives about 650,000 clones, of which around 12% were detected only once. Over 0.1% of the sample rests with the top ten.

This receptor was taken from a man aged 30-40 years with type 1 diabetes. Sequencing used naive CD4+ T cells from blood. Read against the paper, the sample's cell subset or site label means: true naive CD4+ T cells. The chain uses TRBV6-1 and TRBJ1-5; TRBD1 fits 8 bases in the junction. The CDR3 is CASRQGADPNQPQHF. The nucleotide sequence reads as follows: TGTGCCAGCAGGCAGGGGGCTGATCCAAATCAGCCCCAGCATTTT.